One and the same sample provided the 5 T cell receptor beta chains below, sequenced in a study of CD8+ T cells in alopecia areata. Sequencing templates came from extracted RNA that was reverse transcribed into cDNA. Only in-frame clones appear in the TCRdb table, and some are missing; sequencing was by immunoSEQ multiplex PCR. Of about 180,000 clones in the sample, about 60% were seen once. The sequences come from CD4+ T cells sorted from blood, collected at week 0. Receptors were obtained from a human donor with alopecia areata.

The table lists this clone with a few counts. The chain carries TRBV4-2 and TRBJ1-1; D uncertain. CDR1 and CDR2 from the germline V gene are LGHNA and YNFKEQ. V lost 0 bases, J lost 8 bases, and 13 bases lay in between. The CDR3 sequence is 14 residues long. Here the CDR3 reads CASSQERRGEEAFF. The CDR3 DNA reads TGTGCCAGCAGCCAAGAGAGAAGAGGAGAGGAAGCTTTCTTT.

The rearrangement links TRBV9 to TRBJ2-3, with 10 bases aligning to TRBD2. This CDR3 spans 15 amino acids. The germline gives CDR1 SGDLS, CDR2 YYNGEE. After removal of 4 bases from V and 7 bases from J, the junction contained 9 bases not matched to a gene. CDR3 residues: CASSRTSGEGYTQYF. As DNA, the CDR3 is TGTGCCAGCAGCAGAACTAGCGGGGAAGGATATACGCAGTATTTT.

The chain carries TRBV29-1 and TRBJ1-2, with a weak D call TRBD1 (6 bases). The V end lost 3 bases, the J end lost 0 bases, and 17 bases lay between the germline ends. The CDR3 has 16 residues. Germline V gives CDR1 SQVTM, CDR2 ANQGSEA. CDR3 in DNA: TGCAGCGTTGAGAAATCCCAGGGGATCTCTAACTATGGCTACACCTTC. Translated: CSVEKSQGISNYGYTF.

This sequence joins TRBV5-1 and TRBJ1-1; a possible D gene is TRBD1 (5 bases). V dropped 4 bases and J dropped 4 bases, with 14 bases sitting between them. The length of the CDR3 is 14 residues. The germline CDR1 and CDR2 sequences are SGHRS and YFSETQ. The CDR3 DNA sequence: TGCGCCAGCAGCGCGCAGGGCATTGTCACTGAAGCTTTCTTT. Translation: CASSAQGIVTEAFF.

The J gene is TRBJ2-5, the V gene TRBV4-1; TRBD1 aligns across 7 bases. The CDR3 has 15 residues. CDR1 and CDR2 from the germline V gene are MGHRA and YSYEKL. The ends lost 0 bases at V and 1 base at J; junction bases unmatched: 2. The CDR3 DNA reads TGCGCCAGCAGCCAAGACGGGACAGCCCAAGAGACCCAGTACTTC. Translation: CASSQDGTAQETQYF.